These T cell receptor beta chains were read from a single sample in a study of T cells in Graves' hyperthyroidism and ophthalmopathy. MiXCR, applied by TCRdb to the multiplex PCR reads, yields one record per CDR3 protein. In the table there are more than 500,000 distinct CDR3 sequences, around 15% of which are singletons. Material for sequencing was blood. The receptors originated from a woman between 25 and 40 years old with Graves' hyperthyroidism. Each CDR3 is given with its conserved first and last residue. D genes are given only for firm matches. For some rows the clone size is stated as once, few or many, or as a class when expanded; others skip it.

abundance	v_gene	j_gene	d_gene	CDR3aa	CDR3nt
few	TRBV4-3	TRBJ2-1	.	CASSEISRVDEQFF	TGCGCCAGCAGCGAGATATCGAGGGTGGATGAGCAGTTCTTC
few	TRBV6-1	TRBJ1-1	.	CASRSDFSPEAFF	TGTGCCAGCAGGTCGGACTTTTCACCTGAAGCTTTCTTT
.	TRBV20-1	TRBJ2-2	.	CSAGRGASGELFF	TGCAGTGCAGGGAGGGGGGCGAGCGGGGAGCTGTTTTTT
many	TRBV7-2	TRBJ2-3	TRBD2	CASSPRTSGTTDTQYF	TGTGCCAGCAGCCCGAGGACTAGCGGGACCACAGATACGCAGTATTTT
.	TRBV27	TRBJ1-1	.	CASSFNQGWTEAFF	TGTGCCAGCAGTTTTAATCAGGGGTGGACTGAAGCTTTCTTT
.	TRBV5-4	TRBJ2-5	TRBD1	CASSLRGTGWETQYF	TGTGCCAGCAGCTTGCGGGGGACAGGATGGGAGACCCAGTACTTC
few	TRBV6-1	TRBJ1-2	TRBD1	CASRAGTGGLSYTF	TGTGCCAGCAGGGCCGGGACAGGGGGCCTGAGCTACACCTTC
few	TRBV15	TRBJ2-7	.	CATSRDRGTHLYEQYF	TGTGCCACCAGCAGAGATAGGGGGACACACCTCTACGAGCAGTACTTC
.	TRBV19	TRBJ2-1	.	CASSISVWSEQFF	TGTGCCAGTAGTATATCGGTTTGGAGTGAGCAGTTCTTC
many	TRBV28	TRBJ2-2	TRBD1	CASSFPGQGDTGELFF	TGTGCCAGCAGTTTTCCGGGACAGGGGGACACCGGGGAGCTGTTTTTT
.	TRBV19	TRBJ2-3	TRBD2	CASSWGLAGPDTQYF	TGTGCCAGTAGTTGGGGACTAGCGGGTCCAGATACGCAGTATTTT
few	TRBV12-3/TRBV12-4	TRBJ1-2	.	CASSLGGLDYGYTF	TGTGCCAGCAGTTTAGGGGGGTTGGACTATGGCTACACCTTC
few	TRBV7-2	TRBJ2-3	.	CASSLVGTWADTQYF	TGTGCCAGCAGCTTAGTAGGGACATGGGCGGATACGCAGTATTTT
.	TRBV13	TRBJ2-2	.	CASRTLAVGELFF	TGTGCCAGCAGAACACTAGCCGTCGGGGAGCTGTTTTTT
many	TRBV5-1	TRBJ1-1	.	CASSLESGGVGGNTEAFF	TGCGCCAGCAGCTTGGAATCCGGAGGGGTAGGAGGGAACACTGAAGCTTTCTTT
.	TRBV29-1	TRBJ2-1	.	CSVEAETTGLEFF	TGCAGCGTTGAAGCTGAAACGACGGGACTTGAGTTCTTC
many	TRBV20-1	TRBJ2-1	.	CSAGIWTFTYNEQFF	TGCAGTGCTGGGATTTGGACTTTTACCTACAATGAGCAGTTCTTC
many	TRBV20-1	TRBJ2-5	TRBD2	CSARELGSGRPQETQYF	TGCAGTGCCCGCGAATTGGGTAGCGGGAGGCCCCAAGAGACCCAGTACTTC
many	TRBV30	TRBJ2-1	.	CAWSPHGNEQFF	TGTGCCTGGAGTCCTCATGGGAATGAGCAGTTCTTC
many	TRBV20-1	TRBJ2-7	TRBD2	CSASAAGLAGVEQYF	TGCAGTGCTAGCGCCGCCGGACTAGCGGGAGTCGAGCAGTACTTC
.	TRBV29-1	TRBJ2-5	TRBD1	CSVEEGQGWETQYF	TGCAGCGTTGAAGAGGGACAGGGCTGGGAGACCCAGTACTTC
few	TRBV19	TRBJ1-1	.	CASSIGGTSTEAFF	TGTGCCAGTAGTATAGGCGGGACATCAACTGAAGCTTTCTTT
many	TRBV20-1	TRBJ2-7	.	CSARDGSGQGHYEQYF	TGCAGTGCTAGAGACGGGTCGGGCCAGGGGCACTACGAGCAGTACTTC
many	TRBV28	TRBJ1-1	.	CASSFQAQRQAFF	TGTGCCAGCAGTTTCCAGGCTCAAAGGCAAGCTTTCTTT
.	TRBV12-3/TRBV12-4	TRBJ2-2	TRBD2	CASSLHSGPANTGELFF	TGTGCCAGCAGTTTACATAGCGGGCCGGCGAACACCGGGGAGCTGTTTTTT
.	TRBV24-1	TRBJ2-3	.	CATSDPGSTDTQYF	TGTGCCACCAGTGATCCAGGTAGCACAGATACGCAGTATTTT
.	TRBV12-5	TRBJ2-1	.	CASGPPGTTLNEQFF	TGTGCTAGTGGTCCTCCCGGGACAACATTGAATGAGCAGTTCTTC
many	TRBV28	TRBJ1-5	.	CASGPRGQPQHF	TGTGCCAGCGGCCCAAGGGGCCAGCCCCAGCATTTT